This TCR beta chain was documented in a study of early T cells in non-severe SARS-CoV-2 infection. The wider study: Sequencing targeted bulk RNA from unsorted whole blood, leaving chains unpaired.

TCRdb passed the 5' RACE reads through MiXCR, listing each CDR3 protein once. The sample holds about 98,000 distinct CDR3 sequences, over 13% seen once. The CDR3 runs to 15 residues. Germline V lookup: CDR1 DFQATT, CDR2 SNEGSKA (reference sequence). The junction had 5 bases not matched to a gene; V was cut back by 3 bases and J by 4 bases. The chain uses TRBV20-1 and TRBJ2-1, with 11 nucleotides matching TRBD2. Sequencing input: whole blood. This sequence originates from an adult who was a healthcare worker with PCR-confirmed SARS-CoV-2 infection or an uninfected control (not recorded which). The CDR3 coding sequence is TGCAGTGCTAGGGCACTAGCGGGAGTATACAATGAGCAGTTCTTC. Encoded protein: CSARALAGVYNEQFF.